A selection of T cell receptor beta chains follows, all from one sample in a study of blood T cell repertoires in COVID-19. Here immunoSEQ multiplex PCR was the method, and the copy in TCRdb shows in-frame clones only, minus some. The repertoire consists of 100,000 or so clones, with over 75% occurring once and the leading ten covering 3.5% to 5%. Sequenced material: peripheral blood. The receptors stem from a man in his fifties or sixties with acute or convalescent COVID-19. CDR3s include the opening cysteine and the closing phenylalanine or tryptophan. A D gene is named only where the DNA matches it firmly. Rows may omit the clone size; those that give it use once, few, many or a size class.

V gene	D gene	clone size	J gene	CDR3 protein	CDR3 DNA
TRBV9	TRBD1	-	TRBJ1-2	CASSDRDSLYGYTF	TGTGCCAGCAGCGACCGGGACAGTCTCTATGGCTACACCTTC
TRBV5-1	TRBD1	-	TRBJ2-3	CASSSQGTGTDTQYF	TGCGCCAGCAGCTCCCAGGGGACAGGGACAGATACGCAGTATTTT
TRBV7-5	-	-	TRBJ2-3	CARSLEGLAGDTQYF	TGTGCCAGAAGCTTAGAAGGGCTAGCGGGAGATACGCAGTATTTT
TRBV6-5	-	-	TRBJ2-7	CASSYSTPRTYEQYF	TGTGCCAGCAGTTACTCGACTCCAAGAACCTACGAGCAGTACTTC
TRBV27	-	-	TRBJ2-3	CASSFSVTDTQYF	TGTGCCAGCAGTTTTTCTGTCACAGATACGCAGTATTTT
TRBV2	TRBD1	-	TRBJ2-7	CASGGQNSYEQYF	TGTGCCAGCGGGGGACAGAACTCCTACGAGCAGTACTTC
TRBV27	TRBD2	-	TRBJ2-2	CASSPRGSGRAEYPGELFF	TGTGCCAGCAGTCCCCGCGGTAGCGGGAGGGCCGAATACCCTGGGGAGCTGTTTTTT
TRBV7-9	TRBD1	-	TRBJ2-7	CASSEHPGQGASQYF	TGTGCCAGCAGCGAACACCCGGGACAGGGGGCTTCGCAGTACTTC
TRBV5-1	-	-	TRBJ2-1	CASSLRERNEQFF	TGCGCCAGCAGCTTGCGGGAGCGAAATGAGCAGTTCTTC
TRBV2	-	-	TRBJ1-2	CASSEYTGTRNGYTF	TGTGCCAGCAGTGAATATACAGGAACCAGAAATGGCTACACCTTC
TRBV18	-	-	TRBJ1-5	CASSRMQGVDQPQHF	TGTGCCAGCTCACGCATGCAGGGCGTCGATCAGCCCCAGCATTTT
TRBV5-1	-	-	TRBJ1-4	CASSLYTGTNEKLFF	TGCGCCAGCAGCTTGTATACGGGAACTAATGAAAAACTGTTTTTT
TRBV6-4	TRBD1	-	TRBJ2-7	CASSGGTETTYEQYF	TGTGCCAGCAGTGGAGGGACAGAAACAACCTACGAGCAGTACTTC
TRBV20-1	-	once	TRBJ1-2	CSASTGLEGYTF	TGCAGTGCGAGTACAGGCCTTGAGGGCTACACCTTC
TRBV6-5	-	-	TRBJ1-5	CASSYSSRGHQPQHF	TGTGCCAGCAGTTACTCTAGCAGGGGCCATCAGCCCCAGCATTTT
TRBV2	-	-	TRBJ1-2	CASSMAPLYGYTF	TGTGCCAGCAGTATGGCACCGCTCTATGGCTACACCTTC
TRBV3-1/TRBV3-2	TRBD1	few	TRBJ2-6	CASSQDKGQPSGANVLTF	TGTGCCAGCAGCCAAGATAAGGGACAGCCCTCTGGGGCCAACGTCCTGACTTTC
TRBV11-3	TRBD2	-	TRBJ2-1	CASSLVGGGRNNEQFF	TGTGCCAGCAGCTTAGTCGGGGGGGGAAGAAACAATGAGCAGTTCTTC
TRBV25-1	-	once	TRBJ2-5	CASSPRRSLYQETQYF	TGTGCCAGCAGTCCCCGGAGAAGCTTATACCAAGAGACCCAGTACTTC
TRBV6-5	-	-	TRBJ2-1	CASSYSTGANEQFF	TGTGCCAGCAGTTACTCAACGGGAGCCAATGAGCAGTTCTTC
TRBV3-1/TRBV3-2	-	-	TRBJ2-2	CASSQDIDTGELFF	TGTGCCAGCAGCCAAGATATCGACACCGGGGAGCTGTTTTTT
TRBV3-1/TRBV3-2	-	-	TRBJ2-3	CASSRGGTDTQYF	TGTGCCAGCAGTCGGGGAGGAACAGATACGCAGTATTTT
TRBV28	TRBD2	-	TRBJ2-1	CASSSGLAGPDEQFF	TGTGCCAGCAGTTCGGGACTAGCGGGACCGGATGAGCAGTTCTTC
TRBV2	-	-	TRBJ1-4	CASGYRAHNEKLFF	TGTGCCAGCGGGTACAGGGCCCATAATGAAAAACTGTTTTTT
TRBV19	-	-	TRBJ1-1	CASSKDSMNTEAFF	TGTGCCAGTAGTAAGGACAGTATGAACACTGAAGCTTTCTTT
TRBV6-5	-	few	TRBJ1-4	CASRQAGGHEKLFF	TGTGCCAGCAGGCAGGCGGGGGGGCATGAAAAACTGTTTTTT
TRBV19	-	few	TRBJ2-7	CASSMGSGAFEQYF	TGTGCCAGTAGTATGGGTTCGGGAGCATTCGAGCAGTACTTC
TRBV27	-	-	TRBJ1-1	CATLDYRAEAFF	TGTGCCACCTTGGACTACCGCGCTGAAGCTTTCTTT
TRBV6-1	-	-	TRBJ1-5	CASSESTRQPQHF	TGTGCCAGCAGTGAATCAACTCGACAGCCCCAGCATTTT
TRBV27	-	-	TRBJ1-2	CASSSAGVANYGYTF	TGTGCCAGCAGTTCCGCAGGGGTAGCTAACTATGGCTACACCTTC
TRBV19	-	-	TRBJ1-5	CASSLQGSNQPQHF	TGTGCCAGTAGTTTACAGGGAAGCAATCAGCCCCAGCATTTT
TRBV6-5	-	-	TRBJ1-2	CASSSPGANYGYTF	TGTGCCAGCAGTAGCCCCGGGGCTAACTATGGCTACACCTTC